This passage covers 28 T cell receptor beta chains from one sample sequenced in a study of cytomegalovirus exposure and HLA in healthy donors. The PCR employed 60 Vbeta primers together with 13 Jbeta primers. Sequencing used immunoSEQ multiplex PCR; TCRdb keeps in-frame clones, though not all of them. Of about 190,000 clones detected, approximately 84% appear once; the ten largest clones hold approximately 3.9%. Sequencing was performed on PBMCs. All receptors come from a man aged 50 or older in good health and CMV-seronegative.

This clone has more than one count but fewer than ten. This sequence joins TRBV9 and TRBJ1-3, with D possibly being TRBD1 (6 bases). The germline V and J ends were trimmed by 0 bases and 2 bases, with 12 bases remaining between them. CDR1 and CDR2 (germline): SGDLS, YYNGEE. The CDR3 length is 16 residues. The CDR3 DNA is TGTGCCAGCAGCGTAGGAGGGGGTCAAACTGGAAACACCATATATTTT. This sequence encodes CASSVGGGQTGNTIYF.

V is TRBV5-4 and J is TRBJ2-5; 8 nucleotides agree with TRBD2. The CDR3 is made up of 14 amino acids. Trimming removed 2 bases from V and 4 bases from J; junction bases left unmatched: 4. Germline V CDR1 and CDR2: SGHNT, YYREEE (reference sequence). CDR3 in DNA: TGTGCCAGCAGCTTAGCGGGGGCCGGAGAGACCCAGTACTTC. This codes for CASSLAGAGETQYF.

This clone was found a few times. This chain uses TRBV18 with TRBJ2-1; 7 bases map to TRBD1. This CDR3 is built from 15 residues. V was pared by 6 bases and J by 8 bases, with 13 bases of the junction left unmatched. The germline V gene has CDR1 KGHSH and CDR2 LQKENI. The CDR3 DNA is TGTGCCAGCTCCCCTGAAGGGGGCAATGAGGATGAGCAGTTCTTC. This encodes CASSPEGGNEDEQFF.

The sample holds one count of this clone. The chain uses TRBV4-3 and TRBJ2-7; TRBD1 might be the D (5 bases). Germline values: CDR1 LGHNA, CDR2 YSLEER. The CDR3 loop spans 14 amino acids. The germline V and J ends were trimmed by 1 base and 6 bases, with 13 bases remaining between them. CDR3 loop: CASSQGHRSSEQYF. CDR3 sequence (DNA): TGCGCCAGCAGCCAAGGCCACAGGAGTTCCGAGCAGTACTTC.

This clone was seen just once. A read error may produce the germline difference seen at one junction end. V and J are TRBV11-3 and TRBJ2-2; TRBD2 is a possible D gene (5 bases). CDR3 length: 14 amino acids. The V gene's germline CDR1 is SGHNT and CDR2 YENEEA. The DNA for the CDR3 is TGTGCCAGCAGCTCTCGGGGTATCGCCGGGGAGCCGTTTTTT. It encodes CASSSRGIAGEPFF.

The chain links TRBV5-1 to TRBJ2-1; 9 bases match TRBD1. CDR3 length: 14 residues. The V and J ends lost 7 bases and 7 bases, in that order; junction bases with no gene match: 9. Germline V gene data show CDR1 as SGHRS and CDR2 as YFSETQ. In DNA form, the CDR3 reads TGCGCCAGCGGGCGGGACAGGGTAGATAATGAGCAGTTCTTC. Translation gives CASGRDRVDNEQFF. Full variable domain (rest looked up from reference TRBV5-1 and TRBJ2-1): KAGVTQTPRYLIKTRGQQVTLSCSPISGHRSVSWYQQTPGQGLQFLFEYFSETQRNKGNFPGRFSGRQFSNSRSEMNVSTLELGDSALYLCASGRDRVDNEQFFGPGTRLTVL.

In nucleotides, the CDR3 is TGTGCCAGCAGCTTAGATGGGCGTCCCCCTCACTACAATGAGCAGTTCTTC. It yields the protein CASSLDGRPPHYNEQFF. The chain recombines TRBV11-3 with TRBJ2-1, with D hard to call. V was cut by 0 bases and J by 3 bases, with 15 bases left in between. The length of the CDR3 is 17 residues. The germline V gene encodes CDR1 SGHNT and CDR2 YENEEA.

V and J are TRBV10-3 and TRBJ1-2; a possible D gene is TRBD1 (6 bases). V lost 0 bases and J lost 8, with 13 bases in between. The CDR3 sequence is 14 residues long. CDR1 and CDR2 from the germline V gene are ENHRY and SYGVKD. This CDR3 reads CAISESQGMRGYTF. CDR3 DNA: TGTGCCATCAGTGAGTCTCAGGGGATGAGGGGCTACACCTTC.

V usage is TRBV11-2 and J usage is TRBJ2-3; TRBD2 is a possible D gene (5 bases). The V gene lost 5 bases and the J gene lost 4 bases, with 13 bases spanning the gap. CDR3 size: 14 residues. Germline V gene data show CDR1 as SGHAT and CDR2 as FQNNGV. This chain's CDR3 is CASSPSRVADTQYF. CDR3 DNA sequence: TGTGCCAGCAGCCCTAGCCGGGTTGCAGATACGCAGTATTTT.

The V gene is TRBV7-2, the J gene TRBJ2-3, with 14 bases lining up with TRBD2. The CDR3 consists of 17 residues. The ends lost 1 base at V and 4 bases at J; junction bases unmatched: 4. Germline V lookup: CDR1 SGHTA, CDR2 FQGNSA. The CDR3 bases are TGTGCCAGCAGCTTAGGACTAGCGGGGGGGCAGCCAGATACGCAGTATTTT. It is translated as CASSLGLAGGQPDTQYF. Combining the CDR3 with reference TRBV7-2 and TRBJ2-3 gives the whole variable domain GAGVSQSPSNKVTEKGKDVELRCDPISGHTALYWYRQSLGQGLEFLIYFQGNSAPDKSGLPSDRFSAERTGGSVSTLTIQRTQQEDSAVYLCASSLGLAGGQPDTQYFGPGTRLTVL.

This clone has just one count. This chain joins TRBV4-1 and TRBJ2-5, with 7 bases lining up with TRBD1. The V gene end was trimmed by 1 base and the J gene end by 0 bases; junction bases not matched to a gene: 2. The germline gives CDR1 MGHRA, CDR2 YSYEKL. CDR3 length: 15 amino acids. CDR3 amino acids: CASSQGDRDQETQYF. In DNA form, the CDR3 reads TGCGCCAGCAGCCAAGGAGACAGGGACCAAGAGACCCAGTACTTC.

The V call is TRBV9, the J call TRBJ2-3; TRBD2 matches 9 bases. The trim removed 0 bases at V and 0 bases at J, leaving 5 bases unmatched. The germline CDR1 and CDR2 sequences are SGDLS and YYNGEE. CDR3 length equals 17 residues. The CDR3 region is CASSVVSGGISTDTQYF. The CDR3 nucleotides are TGTGCCAGCAGCGTAGTTAGCGGGGGAATAAGCACAGATACGCAGTATTTT.

The chain couples TRBV28 to TRBJ1-6, with D maybe TRBD1 (5 bases). The CDR3 length is 17 residues. Germline values: CDR1 MDHEN, CDR2 SYDVKM. The V and J ends lost 3 bases and 1 base respectively, with 13 bases between them. The chain's CDR3 is CASSFQEGRSYNSPLHF. The CDR3 DNA is TGTGCCAGCAGTTTCCAGGAGGGGAGGTCCTATAATTCACCCCTCCACTTT.

The genes are TRBV19 and TRBJ1-2; D not resolved. V was shortened by 5 bases and J by 0 bases, with 4 bases between the two germline ends. CDR1 is LNHDA and CDR2 is SQIVND in the germline V gene (reference sequence). This CDR3 comprises 12 residues. In nucleotides, the CDR3 is TGTGCCAGTAGTGTCGCTAACTATGGCTACACCTTC. Translation: CASSVANYGYTF.

The chain has TRBV7-2 and TRBJ2-7; the D gene is possibly TRBD1 (6 bases). This CDR3 is built from 14 residues. V was shortened by 3 bases and J by 0 bases, with 9 bases between the two germline ends. The germline V gene has CDR1 SGHTA and CDR2 FQGNSA. Here the CDR3 reads CASSFGDISYEQYF. CDR3 DNA: TGTGCCAGCAGCTTCGGGGACATCTCCTACGAGCAGTACTTC.

J is TRBJ2-1 and V is TRBV2, with D possibly TRBD2 on 6 matching bases. The V end was cut by 8 bases, the J end by 2 bases, with 16 bases between. CDR3 size: 15 residues. Germline values: CDR1 SNHLY, CDR2 FYNNEI. This CDR3 is CASDEVADPYNEQFF. In DNA form, the CDR3 reads TGTGCCAGCGACGAGGTAGCGGATCCCTACAATGAGCAGTTCTTC.

The rearrangement uses TRBV7-9 and TRBJ1-2; maybe TRBD1 (6 bases). Trimming left V 5 bases short and J 6 bases short, with 16 bases between. Looked up from germline, CDR1 is SEHNR and CDR2 is FQNEAQ (reference sequence). The CDR3 totals 14 residues. CDR3 sequence reads: CASSRDTGYHGYTF. For the CDR3, the DNA is TGTGCCAGCAGCCGGGATACAGGGTACCATGGCTACACCTTC.

The chain links TRBV7-2 to TRBJ2-3, with a tentative D call TRBD2 (5 bases). Looked up from germline, CDR1 is SGHTA and CDR2 is FQGNSA. Trimming pared 5 bases from V and 3 bases from J, leaving 12 bases between. The CDR3 length is 14 residues. CDR3 sequence (DNA): TGTGCCAGCAGCCCCCGAGGGCCGACAGATACGCAGTATTTT. Protein sequence: CASSPRGPTDTQYF.

The gene calls are TRBV5-8 and TRBJ2-1, with 7 bases lining up with TRBD1. CDR1 SGHTS and CDR2 YDEGEE come from the germline V gene. The CDR3 is 14 amino acids. J was trimmed by 2 bases and V by 4 bases; bases with no gene match: 3. The CDR3 loop is CASSRTGTYNEQFF. As DNA, the CDR3 is TGTGCCAGCAGCCGGACAGGTACCTACAATGAGCAGTTCTTC.

The gene calls are TRBV29-1 and TRBJ2-7; 7 bases map to TRBD1. The V gene's germline CDR1 is SQVTM and CDR2 ANQGSEA. Losses at the gene ends were 4 bases for V and 3 bases for J; bases not matched to a gene: 12. This CDR3 has 15 residues. CDR3 bases: TGCAGCGTTGCAGCGACCTGGGGACAGATCTACGAGCAGTACTTC. Translated: CSVAATWGQIYEQYF.

CDR3 region: CASSSGLNSYEQYF. In nucleotides, the CDR3 is TGTGCCAGCAGCTCAGGACTTAACTCCTACGAGCAGTACTTC. The chain combines TRBV7-9 with TRBJ2-7; TRBD2 might be the D (5 bases). Trimming removed 4 bases from V and 0 bases from J, with 10 bases in between. The germline V gene encodes CDR1 SEHNR and CDR2 FQNEAQ (reference sequence). There are 14 residues in the CDR3.

The chain links TRBV7-2 to TRBJ2-7; 10 bases match TRBD2. The CDR3 has 15 residues. The germline CDR1 and CDR2 sequences are SGHTA and FQGNSA. The junction had 7 bases not matched to a gene; V was cut back by 5 bases and J by 3 bases. The CDR3 reads CASSLSSGGLYEQYF. In DNA form, the CDR3 reads TGTGCCAGCAGCCTCTCTAGCGGGGGACTCTACGAGCAGTACTTC.

This clone was seen a few times. V is TRBV6-4 and J is TRBJ2-1, with 11 bases that match TRBD2. The V gene's germline CDR1 is MRHNA and CDR2 SNTAGT. V lost 4 bases, J lost 6 bases, and 5 bases stayed unmatched. The length of the CDR3 is 15 residues. The CDR3 sequence is CASSVELAGGNEQFF. In nucleotides, the CDR3 is TGTGCCAGCAGTGTTGAGCTAGCGGGGGGCAATGAGCAGTTCTTC.

J is TRBJ2-1 and V is TRBV5-6; D possibly corresponds to TRBD1 (5 bases). Germline CDR1 and CDR2: SGHDT and YYEEEE. CDR3 length equals 12 residues. Trimming shortened V by 0 bases and J by 9 bases, and 7 bases separated the two germline ends. The CDR3 nucleotides read TGTGCCAGCAGCTTGGGGACATCTGAGCAGTTCTTC. Translating it yields CASSLGTSEQFF.

V and J are TRBV6-5 and TRBJ1-5; weak D call: TRBD1 (6 bases). Germline V gene lookup returns CDR1 MNHEY and CDR2 SVGAGI. This CDR3 region has 12 residues. The V and J ends lost 7 bases and 9 bases respectively, with 13 bases between them. Written as DNA, the CDR3 is TGTGCCAGCAAACAGGGCGCCGGGCCCCAGCATTTT. This encodes CASKQGAGPQHF.

V gene TRBV7-2 combines with J gene TRBJ2-5; TRBD2 aligns across 10 bases. The V and J ends lost 6 bases and 2 bases, in that order; junction bases with no gene match: 6. Germline V CDR1 and CDR2: SGHTA, FQGNSA. This CDR3 has 15 residues. In DNA, the CDR3 is TGTGCCAGCAGTTCACTAGCGGGGCTTCAAGAGACCCAGTACTTC. It yields the protein CASSSLAGLQETQYF.

J is TRBJ2-3 and V is TRBV10-3; D is unresolved. Germline V gene sequence: CDR1 ENHRY, CDR2 SYGVKD. The CDR3 totals 17 residues. Trimming shortened V by 3 bases and J by 4 bases, and 20 bases separated the two germline ends. The CDR3 region is CAISDEQTPTAPDTQYF. For the CDR3, the DNA is TGTGCCATCAGTGATGAGCAGACACCAACTGCCCCAGATACGCAGTATTTT.

V gene TRBV13 combines with J gene TRBJ2-6, with D tentatively TRBD2 (6 bases). Per germline, CDR1 PRHDT and CDR2 FYEKMQ (reference sequence). The length of the CDR3 is 17 residues. V was cut by 6 bases and J by 3 bases, with 18 bases left in between. As DNA, the CDR3 is TGTGCCAGCAGGGTCCGTCAGGGACTTCTTGGGGCCAACGTCCTGACTTTC. This codes for CASRVRQGLLGANVLTF.